This T cell receptor beta chain originates from a study of spatial heterogeneity in lung cancer. Time point given: sample taken at primary tumor resection. TCRdb passed the 5' RACE reads through MiXCR, listing each CDR3 protein once. There are roughly 5,000 distinct CDR3 sequences in the sample; approximately 8% occur only once, and 30% to 35% lies in the top ten. General study findings and limits: Within tumors, counts of expanded alpha and beta TCRs tracked tumor mutation counts.

This clonotype was counted at least ten times. Its antigen remains unidentified. Material: lung tumor tissue, obtained at surgery. This TCR was sampled from a female donor with early-stage non-small cell lung cancer.

CDR3 sequence (DNA): TGTGCCAGCAGTTTATCAGGGCCAGGATTGAGGGGAAACACCATATATTTT. Protein sequence: CASSLSGPGLRGNTIYF. This chain links TRBV28 with TRBJ1-3, with TRBD1 as a possible D gene (5 bases). Trimming took 1 base from V and 4 from J, leaving 17 bases between them. Germline V CDR1 and CDR2: MDHEN, SYDVKM. This CDR3 region has 17 residues.